What follows are 9 T cell receptor beta chains derived from one specimen sequenced in a study of regulatory T cells in long-lasting Graves disease. iRepertoire HTBI primers and Arm-PCR of CDR3 regions built TCR beta libraries. TCRdb analysed the multiplex PCR reads with MiXCR anew, one entry per CDR3 protein. The sample includes fewer than 650,000 distinct CDR3 sequences, about 16% seen only once; the top ten take about 12%. As to time point: newly diagnosed GD, antithyroid drugs for less than 3 months. RNA from PBMCs was the source of the TCR library. A further study also used this sample, focusing on T cells in Graves' hyperthyroidism and ophthalmopathy.

Source: peripheral blood mononuclear cells (PBMCs), taken at new diagnosis, from a patient treated with antithyroid drugs. All receptors come from a man younger than 35 with Graves disease.

The gene calls are TRBV20-1 and TRBJ2-7, with 10 bases aligning to TRBD2. Looked up from germline, CDR1 is DFQATT and CDR2 is SNEGSKA (reference sequence). V gave up 1 base and J gave up 2 bases; unmatched junction bases: 5. The CDR3 length is 15 residues. This CDR3 reads CSARGPSGRAYEQYF. CDR3 DNA sequence: TGCAGTGCTAGAGGTCCTAGCGGGAGAGCCTACGAGCAGTACTTC.

This clonotype was counted many times. The chain joins TRBV20-1 to TRBJ2-2, with 10 bases identical to TRBD2. Germline V gene lookup returns CDR1 DFQATT and CDR2 SNEGSKA (reference sequence). This CDR3 has 17 amino acids. V lost 3 bases and J lost 4; bases outside the gene matches: 11. CDR3 nucleotides: TGCAGTGCTAGGTCTAGGCTAGCGGGAGTGTTCACCGGGGAGCTGTTTTTT. This gives the protein CSARSRLAGVFTGELFF.

The rearrangement joins TRBV5-1 to TRBJ1-1; D call uncertain. Trimming pared 5 bases from V and 0 bases from J, leaving 17 bases between. Germline V CDR1 and CDR2: SGHRS, YFSETQ. The CDR3 loop spans 16 amino acids. As DNA, the CDR3 is TGCGCCAGCAGTCCGCGATTTCAGAACTTGAACACTGAAGCTTTCTTT. This gives the protein CASSPRFQNLNTEAFF.

In its sample, this clonotype was seen a few times. V is TRBV7-2 and J is TRBJ2-4, with 12 bases lining up with TRBD1. V lost 3 bases to trimming and J lost 3 bases; unmatched junction nucleotides: 9. This CDR3 has 18 residues. Germline CDR1 is SGHTA and CDR2 is FQGNSA. DNA of the CDR3: TGTGCCAGCAGCTTCCCCGGGACAGGGGGCAGAGACAAAAACATTCAGTACTTC. It encodes CASSFPGTGGRDKNIQYF.

This clonotype was recorded at least ten times. The V call is TRBV28, the J call TRBJ2-7, with D perhaps matching TRBD2 (5 bases). CDR1 MDHEN and CDR2 SYDVKM come from the germline V gene. This CDR3 has 15 amino acids. Trimming stripped 2 bases from V and 5 bases from J, with 16 bases between. CDR3 amino acids: CASSLETGFQHEQYF. CDR3 sequence (DNA): TGTGCCAGCAGTTTAGAGACGGGGTTTCAGCACGAGCAGTACTTC.

A few counts support this clonotype. The chain employs TRBV20-1 and TRBJ1-2; D not resolved. The ends were cut back, 5 bases at V and 4 bases at J, with 14 bases in the middle. The CDR3 sequence is 13 residues long. Germline V CDR1 and CDR2: DFQATT, SNEGSKA (reference sequence). The chain's CDR3 is CSASDGASYGYTF. Here the CDR3 DNA reads TGCAGTGCTTCGGACGGAGCTAGCTATGGCTACACCTTC.

This clonotype showed up just a few times. The chain recombines TRBV5-1 with TRBJ1-2; 7 positions match TRBD1. CDR3 length equals 16 residues. With 3 bases clipped from V and 0 bases from J, the junction kept 8 bases outside the gene matches. CDR1 and CDR2 from the germline V gene are SGHRS and YFSETQ. The CDR3 is CASSWVLGTANYGYTF. CDR3 nucleotide sequence: TGCGCCAGCAGCTGGGTTTTAGGGACAGCTAACTATGGCTACACCTTC.

This clonotype was recorded at least ten times. The chain links TRBV20-1 to TRBJ1-4; D possibly corresponds to TRBD1 (6 bases). The ends were cut back, 6 bases at V and 0 bases at J, with 11 bases in the middle. This CDR3 region has 14 residues. CDR1 is DFQATT and CDR2 is SNEGSKA in the germline V gene (reference sequence). In nucleotides, the CDR3 is TGCAGTGCAGCTACAGGGACAACTAATGAAAAACTGTTTTTT. It codes for CSAATGTTNEKLFF.

This clonotype showed up many times. Here the CDR3 DNA reads TGTGCCAGCAGTAACAGGGTGGACACTGAAGCTTTCTTT. Translated, it gives CASSNRVDTEAFF. The chain combines TRBV2 with TRBJ1-1; D is perhaps TRBD1 (6 bases). This CDR3 spans 13 amino acids. The V end was cut by 5 bases, the J end by 3 bases, with 10 bases between. Looked up from germline, CDR1 is SNHLY and CDR2 is FYNNEI.